A single sample is the source of the 16 T cell receptor beta chains below, sequenced in a study of T cells in pancreatic ductal adenocarcinoma. Sequenced by immunoSEQ multiplex PCR; TCRdb stores in-frame clones only, minus some. Of 25,000 to 35,000 clones detected, approximately 90% appear once; the ten largest clones hold under 2.5%. The selected patients with pancreatic ductal adenocarcinoma had surgery but no neoadjuvant therapy. Sequenced input: PBMCs. The origin of the receptors is a human donor with pancreatic ductal adenocarcinoma.

Only a few counts were recorded for this clone. The chain recombines TRBV7-2 with TRBJ2-3; 10 bases fit TRBD2. This CDR3 spans 17 amino acids. Losses at the gene ends were 3 bases for V and 1 base for J; bases not matched to a gene: 7. Germline V gene data show CDR1 as SGHTA and CDR2 as FQGNSA. CDR3 amino acids: CASSFNPSGRGTDTQYF. The CDR3 DNA is TGTGCCAGCAGCTTTAATCCTAGCGGGAGAGGCACAGATACGCAGTATTTT.

The rearrangement links TRBV27 to TRBJ2-3, with a tentative D call TRBD2 (5 bases). The length of the CDR3 is 13 residues. Germline V gene data show CDR1 as MNHEY and CDR2 as SMNVEV (reference sequence). The V end was cut by 4 bases, the J end by 3 bases, with 8 bases between. CDR3 loop: CASSYKRTDTQYF. CDR3 nucleotides: TGTGCCAGCAGTTACAAGCGGACAGATACGCAGTATTTT.

This chain links TRBV4-2 with TRBJ2-7; 7 nucleotides line up with TRBD2. Unmatched junction bases numbered 9, after V lost 1 base and J lost 6 bases. The CDR3 is made up of 15 amino acids. The germline CDR1 and CDR2 sequences are LGHNA and YNFKEQ. The DNA of the CDR3 is TGTGCCAGCAGCCAAGTCGGCGGGAGCCCTCTCGAGCAGTACTTC. Translating gives CASSQVGGSPLEQYF.

As for this clone: One junction end does not reproduce the germline sequence, and a read error may be involved. V usage is TRBV6-1 and J usage is TRBJ1-4, with no clear D. CDR1 and CDR2 (germline): MNHNS, SASEGT. This CDR3 has 14 residues. The CDR3 sequence: CASSEVLTEPKLFF. The CDR3 bases are TGTGCCAGCAGCGAAGTTTTGACCGAACCAAAACTGTTTTTT.

The V call is TRBV18, the J call TRBJ2-5; TRBD2 aligns across 9 bases. J was trimmed by 5 bases and V by 3 bases; bases with no gene match: 7. The CDR3 sequence is 15 residues long. Germline values: CDR1 KGHSH, CDR2 LQKENI. CDR3 in DNA: TGTGCCAGCTCACCGATTAGTAGCGGGAGTGAGACCCAGTACTTC. This encodes CASSPISSGSETQYF.

J is TRBJ1-1 and V is TRBV7-2, with D unresolved. Germline CDR1 reads SGHTA; CDR2 reads FQGNSA. The CDR3 runs 11 residues. V was shortened by 5 bases and J by 8 bases, with 9 bases between the two germline ends. The CDR3 DNA is TGTGCCAGCAGCGGTGCTAAAGAAGCTTTCTTT. Protein: CASSGAKEAFF.

This chain uses TRBV5-1 with TRBJ1-2; D is undetermined. This CDR3 contains 14 residues. V was shortened by 1 base and J by 1 base, with 8 bases between the two germline ends. CDR1 is SGHRS and CDR2 is YFSETQ in the germline V gene. The CDR3 reads CASSLWQNNYGYTF. The CDR3, as DNA: TGCGCCAGCAGCTTGTGGCAGAATAACTATGGCTACACCTTC.

This chain connects TRBV18 to TRBJ2-7; D gene ambiguous. The germline V and J ends were trimmed by 1 base and 2 bases, with 9 bases remaining between them. CDR3 length: 14 residues. In germline, CDR1 is KGHSH, CDR2 LQKENI. This CDR3 reads CASSPQDLAYEQYF. CDR3 DNA sequence: TGTGCCAGCTCACCACAAGATCTAGCCTACGAGCAGTACTTC.

The V call is TRBV6-1, the J call TRBJ2-1; 12 nucleotides match TRBD2. CDR1 and CDR2 (germline): MNHNS, SASEGT. The CDR3 consists of 13 residues. J lost 6 bases, V lost 7 bases, and 1 base had no gene match. Written as DNA, the CDR3 is TGTGCCAGCAAGGGACTAGCGGGCAATGAGCAGTTCTTC. The encoded protein is CASKGLAGNEQFF.

The V and J genes are TRBV5-6 and TRBJ1-2; D not certain. The ends were cut back, 2 bases at V and 4 bases at J, with 15 bases in the middle. CDR1 SGHDT and CDR2 YYEEEE come from the germline V gene. This CDR3 spans 15 amino acids. In nucleotides, the CDR3 is TGTGCCAGCAGCTTCTCTCAGTCAGCGGTCTATGGCTACACCTTC. It specifies CASSFSQSAVYGYTF. Filled out from reference TRBV5-6 and TRBJ1-2, the complete variable domain reads DAGVTQSPTHLIKTRGQQVTLRCSPKSGHDTVSWYQQALGQGPQFIFQYYEEEERQRGNFPDRFSGHQFPNYSSELNVNALLLGDSALYLCASSFSQSAVYGYTFGSGTRLTVV.

The genes are TRBV10-3 and TRBJ2-5; TRBD2 agrees at 8 bases. TRBJ2-7 matches the DNA end more closely, so the J call is doubtful. Germline values: CDR1 ENHRY, CDR2 SYGVKD. This CDR3 is 20 amino acids long. This CDR3 reads CAISEAPGSNWREDPYEQYF. The CDR3 DNA reads as TGTGCCATCAGTGAGGCACCTGGATCGAATTGGCGGGAGGACCCCTACGAGCAGTACTTC.

This clone has just one count. The chain links TRBV28 to TRBJ2-1; maybe TRBD1 (6 bases). The germline CDR1 and CDR2 sequences are MDHEN and SYDVKM. Trimming pared 6 bases from V and 4 bases from J, leaving 13 bases between. The CDR3 has 14 residues. CDR3 DNA sequence: TGTGCCAGCAGCCCCCCCACAGGGTACAATGAGCAGTTCTTC. It specifies CASSPPTGYNEQFF.

The J gene is TRBJ2-1, the V gene TRBV19; 12 bases align to TRBD2. This CDR3 region has 15 residues. Germline values: CDR1 LNHDA, CDR2 SQIVND (reference sequence). V was pared by 4 bases and J by 4 bases, with 2 bases of the junction left unmatched. The DNA of the CDR3 is TGTGCCAGTAGTAGACTAGCGGGAGAGTACAATGAGCAGTTCTTC. Amino acids: CASSRLAGEYNEQFF. Full variable domain (missing parts from reference TRBV19 and TRBJ2-1): DGGITQSPKYLFRKEGQNVTLSCEQNLNHDAMYWYRQDPGQGLRLIYYSQIVNDFQKGDIAEGYSVSREKKESFPLTVTSAQKNPTAFYLCASSRLAGEYNEQFFGPGTRLTVL.

The gene calls are TRBV14 and TRBJ2-1; possibly TRBD1 for D (6 bases). The germline CDR1 and CDR2 sequences are SGHDN and FVKESK. CDR3 size: 14 residues. V dropped 3 bases and J dropped 1 base, with 7 bases sitting between them. CDR3 bases: TGTGCCAGCAGCCAGACAGGTTCCTACAATGAGCAGTTCTTC. Its protein product is CASSQTGSYNEQFF.

The V call is TRBV12-5, the J call TRBJ1-2; 10 bases are a match to TRBD1. Germline V gene lookup returns CDR1 LGHNT and CDR2 FRNRAP. This CDR3 has 16 residues. V gave up 6 bases and J gave up 3 bases; unmatched junction bases: 10. The CDR3 sequence is CASGLAYGQGDYGYTF. CDR3 nucleotides: TGTGCTAGTGGCCTAGCTTACGGACAGGGGGACTATGGCTACACCTTC.

The V and J genes are TRBV28 and TRBJ2-7; 11 nucleotides align to TRBD2. The CDR3 totals 15 residues. V was clipped by 6 bases and J by 2 bases; unmatched bases: 6. The V gene's germline CDR1 is MDHEN and CDR2 SYDVKM. This CDR3 is CASRNSGRGAYEQYF. In DNA form, the CDR3 reads TGTGCCAGCAGAAATAGCGGGAGGGGGGCCTACGAGCAGTACTTC.